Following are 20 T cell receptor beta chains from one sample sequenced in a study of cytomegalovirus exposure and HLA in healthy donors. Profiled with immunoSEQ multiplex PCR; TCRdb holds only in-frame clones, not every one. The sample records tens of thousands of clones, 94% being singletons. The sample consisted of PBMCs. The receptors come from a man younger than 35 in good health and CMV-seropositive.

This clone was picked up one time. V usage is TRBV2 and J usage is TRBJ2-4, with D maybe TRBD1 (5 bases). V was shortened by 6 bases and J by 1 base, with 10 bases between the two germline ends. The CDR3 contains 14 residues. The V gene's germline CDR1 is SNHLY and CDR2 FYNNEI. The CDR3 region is CASRGLRAKNIQYF. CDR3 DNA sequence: TGTGCCAGCAGGGGGCTGAGGGCCAAAAACATTCAGTACTTC.

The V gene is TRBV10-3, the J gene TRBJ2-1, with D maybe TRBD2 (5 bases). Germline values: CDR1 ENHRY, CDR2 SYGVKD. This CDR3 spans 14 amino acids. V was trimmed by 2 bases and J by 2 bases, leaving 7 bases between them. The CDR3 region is CAISEEGAYNEQFF. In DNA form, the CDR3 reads TGTGCCATCAGTGAGGAGGGCGCCTACAATGAGCAGTTCTTC.

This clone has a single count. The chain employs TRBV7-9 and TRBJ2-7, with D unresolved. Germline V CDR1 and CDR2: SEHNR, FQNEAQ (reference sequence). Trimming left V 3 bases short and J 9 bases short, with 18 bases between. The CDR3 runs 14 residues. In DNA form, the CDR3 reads TGTGCCAGCAGCTTGATACCGGCCCCAGGTGGGCAGTACTTC. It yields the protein CASSLIPAPGGQYF.

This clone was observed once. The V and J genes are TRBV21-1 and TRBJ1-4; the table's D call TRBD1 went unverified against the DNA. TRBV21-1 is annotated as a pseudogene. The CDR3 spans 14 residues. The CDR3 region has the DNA TGTGCCAGCAGCAAAACAGGGTTGAGGGAAAAACTGTTTTTT. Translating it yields CASSKTGLREKLFF.

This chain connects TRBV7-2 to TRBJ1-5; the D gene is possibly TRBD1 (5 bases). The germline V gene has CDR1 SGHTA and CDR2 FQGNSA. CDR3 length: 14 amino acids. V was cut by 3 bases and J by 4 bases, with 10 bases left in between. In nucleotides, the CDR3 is TGTGCCAGCAGCTTGCAGGGCCCAAATCAGCCCCAGCATTTT. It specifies CASSLQGPNQPQHF.

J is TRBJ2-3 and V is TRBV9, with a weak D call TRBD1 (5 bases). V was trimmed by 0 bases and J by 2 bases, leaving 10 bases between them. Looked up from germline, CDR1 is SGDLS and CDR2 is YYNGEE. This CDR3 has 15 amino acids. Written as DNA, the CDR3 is TGTGCCAGCAGCGTAGCAGGGTTCCTCACAGATACGCAGTATTTT. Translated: CASSVAGFLTDTQYF.

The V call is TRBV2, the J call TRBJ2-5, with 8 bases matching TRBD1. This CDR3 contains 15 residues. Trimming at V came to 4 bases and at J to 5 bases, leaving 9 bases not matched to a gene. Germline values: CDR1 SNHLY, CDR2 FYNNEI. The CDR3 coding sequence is TGTGCCAGCAGTGCACGGACAGGGTTGGGGGAGACCCAGTACTTC. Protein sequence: CASSARTGLGETQYF.

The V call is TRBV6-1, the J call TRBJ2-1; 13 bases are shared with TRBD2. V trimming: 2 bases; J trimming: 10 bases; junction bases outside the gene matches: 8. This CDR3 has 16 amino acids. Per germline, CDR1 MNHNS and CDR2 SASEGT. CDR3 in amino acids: CASSETTTSGGLEQFF. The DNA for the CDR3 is TGTGCCAGCAGTGAAACTACGACTAGCGGGGGGTTAGAGCAGTTCTTC.

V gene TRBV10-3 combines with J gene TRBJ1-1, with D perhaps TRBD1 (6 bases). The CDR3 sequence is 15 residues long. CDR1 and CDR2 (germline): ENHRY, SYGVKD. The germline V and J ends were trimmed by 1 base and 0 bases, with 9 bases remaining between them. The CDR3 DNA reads TGTGCCATCAGTGAGTTTACAGGGATGAACACTGAAGCTTTCTTT. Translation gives CAISEFTGMNTEAFF.

CDR3 DNA sequence: TGTGCCAGCAGTGAATGGGACAGGAGCTACAATGAGCAGTTCTTC. It translates to CASSEWDRSYNEQFF. V usage is TRBV2 and J usage is TRBJ2-1, with 8 bases lining up with TRBD1. The J segment lost 3 bases and the V segment lost 2 bases, leaving 3 bases of the junction unmatched. Germline V CDR1 and CDR2: SNHLY, FYNNEI. This CDR3 contains 15 residues.

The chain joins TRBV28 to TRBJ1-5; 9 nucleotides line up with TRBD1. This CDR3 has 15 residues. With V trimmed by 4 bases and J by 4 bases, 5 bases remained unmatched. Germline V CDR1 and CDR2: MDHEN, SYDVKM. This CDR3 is CASSSSGTGNQPQHF. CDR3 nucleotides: TGTGCCAGCAGTTCTTCCGGGACAGGGAATCAGCCCCAGCATTTT.

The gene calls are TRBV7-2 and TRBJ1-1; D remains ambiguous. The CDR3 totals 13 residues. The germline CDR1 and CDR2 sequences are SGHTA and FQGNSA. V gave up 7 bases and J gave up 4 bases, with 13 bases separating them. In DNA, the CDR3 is TGTGCCAGCACCTCCCCCGGAGGCACTGAAGCTTTCTTT. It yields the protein CASTSPGGTEAFF.

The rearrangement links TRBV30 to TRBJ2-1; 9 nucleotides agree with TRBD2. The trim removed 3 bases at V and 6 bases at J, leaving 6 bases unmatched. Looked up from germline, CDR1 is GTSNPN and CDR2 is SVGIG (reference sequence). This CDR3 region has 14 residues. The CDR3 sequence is CAWSGRGGLNEQFF. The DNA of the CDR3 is TGTGCCTGGAGCGGGCGGGGGGGCCTCAATGAGCAGTTCTTC. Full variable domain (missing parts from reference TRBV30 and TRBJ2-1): SQTIHQWPATLVQPVGSPLSLECTVEGTSNPNLYWYRQAAGRGLQLLFYSVGIGQISSEVPQNLSASRPQDRQFILSSKKLLLSDSGFYLCAWSGRGGLNEQFFGPGTRLTVL.

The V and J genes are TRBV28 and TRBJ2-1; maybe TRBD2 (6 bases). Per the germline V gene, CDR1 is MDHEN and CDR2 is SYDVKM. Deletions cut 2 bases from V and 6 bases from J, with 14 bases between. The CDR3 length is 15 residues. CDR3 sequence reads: CASSLTPLGGNEQFF. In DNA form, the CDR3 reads TGTGCCAGCAGTTTAACTCCCCTCGGGGGCAATGAGCAGTTCTTC. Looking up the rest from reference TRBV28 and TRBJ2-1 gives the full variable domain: DVKVTQSSRYLVKRTGEKVFLECVQDMDHENMFWYRQDPGLGLRLIYFSYDVKMKEKGDIPEGYSVSREKKERFSLILESASTNQTSMYLCASSLTPLGGNEQFFGPGTRLTVL.

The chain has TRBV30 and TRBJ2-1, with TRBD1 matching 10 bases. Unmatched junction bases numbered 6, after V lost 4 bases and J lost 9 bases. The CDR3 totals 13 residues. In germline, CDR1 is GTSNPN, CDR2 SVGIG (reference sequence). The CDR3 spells CAWMDRGDGEQFF. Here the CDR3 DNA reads TGTGCCTGGATGGACAGGGGGGACGGTGAGCAGTTCTTC.

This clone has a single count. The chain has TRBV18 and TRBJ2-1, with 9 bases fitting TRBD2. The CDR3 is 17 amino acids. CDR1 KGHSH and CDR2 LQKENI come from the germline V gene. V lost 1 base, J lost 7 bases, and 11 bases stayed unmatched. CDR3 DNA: TGTGCCAGCTCACCACGGGATAGCGGGAGAGGTGGGAATGAGCAGTTCTTC. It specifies CASSPRDSGRGGNEQFF. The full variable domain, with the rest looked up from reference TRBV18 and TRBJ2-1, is NAGVMQNPRHLVRRRGQEARLRCSPMKGHSHVYWYRQLPEEGLKFMVYLQKENIIDESGMPKERFSAEFPKEGPSILRIQQVVRGDSAAYFCASSPRDSGRGGNEQFFGPGTRLTVL.

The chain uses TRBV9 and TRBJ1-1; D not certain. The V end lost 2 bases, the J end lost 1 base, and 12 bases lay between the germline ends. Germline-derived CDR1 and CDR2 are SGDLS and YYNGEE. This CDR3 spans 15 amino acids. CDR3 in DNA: TGTGCCAGCAGCGTGGCAGGTGGAGGGAACACTGAAGCTTTCTTT. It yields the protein CASSVAGGGNTEAFF. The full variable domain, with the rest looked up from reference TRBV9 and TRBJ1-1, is DSGVTQTPKHLITATGQRVTLRCSPRSGDLSVYWYQQSLDQGLQFLIQYYNGEERAKGNILERFSAQQFPDLHSELNLSSLELGDSALYFCASSVAGGGNTEAFFGQGTRLTVV.

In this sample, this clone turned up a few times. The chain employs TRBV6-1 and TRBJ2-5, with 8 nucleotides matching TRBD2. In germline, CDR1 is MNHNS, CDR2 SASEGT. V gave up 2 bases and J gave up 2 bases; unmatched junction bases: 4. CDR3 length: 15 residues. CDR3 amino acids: CASSEQGGGQETQYF. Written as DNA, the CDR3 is TGTGCCAGCAGTGAACAGGGCGGGGGGCAAGAGACCCAGTACTTC.

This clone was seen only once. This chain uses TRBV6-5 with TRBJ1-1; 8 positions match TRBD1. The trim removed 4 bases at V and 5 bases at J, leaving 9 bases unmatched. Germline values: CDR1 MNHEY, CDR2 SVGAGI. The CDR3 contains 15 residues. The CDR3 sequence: CASSSTRTGRTEAFF. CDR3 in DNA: TGTGCCAGCAGTTCCACACGGACAGGGAGGACTGAAGCTTTCTTT.

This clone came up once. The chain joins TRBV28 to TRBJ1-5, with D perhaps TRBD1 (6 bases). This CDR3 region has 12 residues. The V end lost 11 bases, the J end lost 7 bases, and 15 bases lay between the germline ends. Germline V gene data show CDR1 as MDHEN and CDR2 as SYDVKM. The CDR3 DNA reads TGTGCCGGTAGCAGGGGTTACCAGCCCCAGCATTTT. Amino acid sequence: CAGSRGYQPQHF.